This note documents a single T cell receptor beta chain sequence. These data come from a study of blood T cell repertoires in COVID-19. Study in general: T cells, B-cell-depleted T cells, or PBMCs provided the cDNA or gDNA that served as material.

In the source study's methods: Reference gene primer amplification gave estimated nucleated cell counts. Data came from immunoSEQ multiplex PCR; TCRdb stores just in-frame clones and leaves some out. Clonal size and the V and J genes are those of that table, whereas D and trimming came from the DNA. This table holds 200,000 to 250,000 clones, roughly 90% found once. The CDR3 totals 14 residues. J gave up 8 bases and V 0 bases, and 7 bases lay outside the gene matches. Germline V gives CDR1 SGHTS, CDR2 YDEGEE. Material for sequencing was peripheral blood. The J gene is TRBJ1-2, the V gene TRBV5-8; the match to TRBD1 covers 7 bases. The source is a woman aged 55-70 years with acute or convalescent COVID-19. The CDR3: CASSLDRGKDGYTF. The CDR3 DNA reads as TGTGCCAGCAGCTTGGACAGGGGAAAGGACGGCTACACCTTC.